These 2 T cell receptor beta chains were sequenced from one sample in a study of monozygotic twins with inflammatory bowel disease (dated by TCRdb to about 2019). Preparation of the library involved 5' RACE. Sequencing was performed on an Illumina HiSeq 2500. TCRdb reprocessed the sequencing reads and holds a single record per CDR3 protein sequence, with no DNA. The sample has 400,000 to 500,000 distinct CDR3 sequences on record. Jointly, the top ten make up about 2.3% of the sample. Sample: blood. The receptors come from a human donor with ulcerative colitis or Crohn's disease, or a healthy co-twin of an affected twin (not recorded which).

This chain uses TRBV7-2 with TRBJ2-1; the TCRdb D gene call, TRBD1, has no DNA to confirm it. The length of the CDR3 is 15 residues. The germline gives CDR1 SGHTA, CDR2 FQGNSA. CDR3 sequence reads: CASSRGQGQRNEQFF.

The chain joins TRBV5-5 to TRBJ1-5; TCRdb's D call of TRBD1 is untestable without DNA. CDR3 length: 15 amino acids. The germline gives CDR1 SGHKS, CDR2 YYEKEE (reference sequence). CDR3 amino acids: CASSRKGTVEQPQHF.